The clone carrying this TCR beta chain was counted a single time. These data originate in a study of cytomegalovirus exposure and HLA in healthy donors. This PCR relied on a set of 60 Vbeta primers and 13 Jbeta primers. Data came from immunoSEQ multiplex PCR; TCRdb stores just in-frame clones and leaves some out. Here the sample spans about 190,000 clones, approximately 80% being singletons. V shed 5 bases, J shed 4 bases, and the junction held 4 bases outside the gene matches. In germline, CDR1 is MGHDK, CDR2 SYGVNS. The CDR3 is 15 residues long. Sequenced sample: PBMCs. The sequence came from a boy aged 5 to 17 in good health and CMV-seronegative. The rearrangement joins TRBV25-1 to TRBJ2-3, with 12 positions matching TRBD2. This chain's CDR3 is CASSLTSGGPDTQYF. The CDR3 coding sequence is TGTGCCAGCAGTCTGACTAGCGGGGGTCCAGATACGCAGTATTTT.